The sequence of this T cell receptor (beta chain) was determined in a study of technical replicates of blood from a handful of donors. The CDR3 is 14 residues long. CDR1 SGHRS and CDR2 YFSETQ come from the germline V gene. V lost 2 bases and J 2 bases, leaving 10 bases between the germline ends. This clone was recorded once. Other DNA sequences in this specimen translate into the identical CDR3. Measured with immunoSEQ multiplex PCR; TCRdb has only the in-frame clones, and not every one. In the table there are 65,000 to 95,000 clones, 65% to 90% of which are singletons. The rearrangement links TRBV5-1 to TRBJ1-1, with D hard to call. Sequencing input: PBMCs. This sequence originates from a human donor in good health. Some clones in this sample may be carry-over from other donors' samples. The chain's CDR3 is CASSFSAGNTEAFF. In DNA form, the CDR3 reads TGCGCCAGCAGCTTTTCTGCGGGAAACACTGAAGCTTTCTTT. Supplemented by reference TRBV5-1 and TRBJ1-1, the full variable domain reads KAGVTQTPRYLIKTRGQQVTLSCSPISGHRSVSWYQQTPGQGLQFLFEYFSETQRNKGNFPGRFSGRQFSNSRSEMNVSTLELGDSALYLCASSFSAGNTEAFFGQGTRLTVV.